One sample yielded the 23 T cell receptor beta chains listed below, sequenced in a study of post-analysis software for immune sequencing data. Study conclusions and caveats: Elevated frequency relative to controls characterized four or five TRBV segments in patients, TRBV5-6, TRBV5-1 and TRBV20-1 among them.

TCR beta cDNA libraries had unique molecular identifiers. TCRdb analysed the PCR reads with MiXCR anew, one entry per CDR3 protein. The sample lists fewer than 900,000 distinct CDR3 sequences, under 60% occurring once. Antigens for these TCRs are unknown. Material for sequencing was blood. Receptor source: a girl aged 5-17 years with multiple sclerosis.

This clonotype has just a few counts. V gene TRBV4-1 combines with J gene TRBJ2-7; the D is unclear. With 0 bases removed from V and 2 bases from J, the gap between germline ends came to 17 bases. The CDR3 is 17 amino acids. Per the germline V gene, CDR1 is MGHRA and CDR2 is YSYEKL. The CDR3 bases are TGCGCCAGCAGCCAAGATCAAGTGACTCACCGGGCCTACGAGCAGTACTTC. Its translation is CASSQDQVTHRAYEQYF.

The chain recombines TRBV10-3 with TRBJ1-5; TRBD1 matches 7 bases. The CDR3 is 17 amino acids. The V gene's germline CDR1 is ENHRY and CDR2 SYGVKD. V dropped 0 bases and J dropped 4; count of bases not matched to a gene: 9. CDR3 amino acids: CAISESPNRGVNQPQHF. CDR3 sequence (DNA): TGTGCCATCAGTGAGTCGCCGAACAGGGGCGTTAATCAGCCCCAGCATTTT.

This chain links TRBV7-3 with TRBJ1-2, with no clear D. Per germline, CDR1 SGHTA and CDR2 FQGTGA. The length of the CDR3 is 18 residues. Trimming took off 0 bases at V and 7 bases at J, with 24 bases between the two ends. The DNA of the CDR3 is TGTGCCAGCAGCTTAACGGCCGTGGGGTCCGGGTCCCACGCTGGCTACACCTTC. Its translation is CASSLTAVGSGSHAGYTF.

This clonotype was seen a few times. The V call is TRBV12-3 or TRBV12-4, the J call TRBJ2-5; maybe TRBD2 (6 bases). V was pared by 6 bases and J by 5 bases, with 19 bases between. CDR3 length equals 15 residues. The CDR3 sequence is CASSKGRPEGETQYF. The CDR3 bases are TGTGCCAGCAGCAAAGGACGACCGGAGGGGGAGACCCAGTACTTC.

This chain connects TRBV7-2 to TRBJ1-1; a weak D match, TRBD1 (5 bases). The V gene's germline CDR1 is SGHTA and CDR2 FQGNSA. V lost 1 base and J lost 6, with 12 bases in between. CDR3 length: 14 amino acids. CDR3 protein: CASSLGGGASEAFF. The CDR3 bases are TGTGCCAGCAGCTTAGGGGGCGGGGCGTCTGAAGCTTTCTTT.

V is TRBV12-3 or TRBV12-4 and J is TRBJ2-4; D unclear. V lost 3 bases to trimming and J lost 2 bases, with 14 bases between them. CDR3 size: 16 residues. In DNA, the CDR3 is TGTGCCAGCAGTTTTGGGTCCCTCCGGCCCAAAAACATTCAGTACTTC. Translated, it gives CASSFGSLRPKNIQYF.

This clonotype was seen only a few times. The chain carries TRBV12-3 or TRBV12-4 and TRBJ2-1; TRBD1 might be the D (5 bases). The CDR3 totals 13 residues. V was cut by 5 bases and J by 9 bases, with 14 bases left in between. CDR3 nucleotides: TGTGCCAGCAGTCGGACCCCTAGGGGTGAGCAGTTCTTC. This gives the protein CASSRTPRGEQFF.

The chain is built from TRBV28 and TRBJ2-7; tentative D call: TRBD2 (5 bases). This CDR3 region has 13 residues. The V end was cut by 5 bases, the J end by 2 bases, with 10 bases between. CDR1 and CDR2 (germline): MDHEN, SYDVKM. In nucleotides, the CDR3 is TGTGCCAGCAGTGAGGGTAAGCCCTACGAGCAGTACTTC. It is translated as CASSEGKPYEQYF.

The CDR3 coding sequence is TGCAGCGTTGAAGGGGGACTAGCGGGAGGGAATGAGCAGTTCTTC. Residues: CSVEGGLAGGNEQFF. This chain links TRBV29-1 with TRBJ2-1, with TRBD2 identical over 16 bases. The CDR3 contains 15 residues. CDR1 and CDR2 from the germline V gene are SQVTM and ANQGSEA. Trimming took 1 base from V and 7 from J; bases not matched to a gene: 1.

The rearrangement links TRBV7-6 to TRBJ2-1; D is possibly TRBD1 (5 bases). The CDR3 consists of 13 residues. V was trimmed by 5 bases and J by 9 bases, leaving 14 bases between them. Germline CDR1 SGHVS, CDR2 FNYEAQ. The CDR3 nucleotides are TGTGCCAGCAGCCCTAGGGGTACAGGTGAGCAGTTCTTC. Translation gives CASSPRGTGEQFF. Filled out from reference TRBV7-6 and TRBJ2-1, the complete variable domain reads GAGVSQSPRYKVTKRGQDVALRCDPISGHVSLYWYRQALGQGPEFLTYFNYEAQQDKSGLPNDRFSAERPEGSISTLTIQRTEQRDSAMYRCASSPRGTGEQFFGPGTRLTVL.

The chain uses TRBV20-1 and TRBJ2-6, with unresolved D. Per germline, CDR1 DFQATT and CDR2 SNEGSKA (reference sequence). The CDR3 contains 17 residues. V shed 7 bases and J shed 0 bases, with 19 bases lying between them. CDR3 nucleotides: TGCAGTGGTCTGGCCAAGGAAGACCCCTCTGGGGCCAACGTCCTGACTTTC. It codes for CSGLAKEDPSGANVLTF.

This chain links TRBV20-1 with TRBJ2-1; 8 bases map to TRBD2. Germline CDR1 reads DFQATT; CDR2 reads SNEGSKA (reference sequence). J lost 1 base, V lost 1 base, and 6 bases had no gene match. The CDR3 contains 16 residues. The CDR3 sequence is CSARVLADLSYNEQFF. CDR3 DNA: TGCAGTGCTAGAGTACTAGCGGACTTGTCCTACAATGAGCAGTTCTTC.

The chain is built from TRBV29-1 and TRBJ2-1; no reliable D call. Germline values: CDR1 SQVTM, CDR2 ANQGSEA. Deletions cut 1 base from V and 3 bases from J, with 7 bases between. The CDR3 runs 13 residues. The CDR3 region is CSVEVVNYNEQFF. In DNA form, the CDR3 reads TGCAGCGTTGAAGTGGTGAACTACAATGAGCAGTTCTTC.

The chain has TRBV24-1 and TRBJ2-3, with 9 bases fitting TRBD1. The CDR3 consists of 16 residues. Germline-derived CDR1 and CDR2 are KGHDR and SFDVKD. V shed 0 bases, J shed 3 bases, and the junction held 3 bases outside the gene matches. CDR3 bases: TGTGCCACCAGTGATTTGGGGACAGGGCTGACAGATACGCAGTATTTT. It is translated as CATSDLGTGLTDTQYF.

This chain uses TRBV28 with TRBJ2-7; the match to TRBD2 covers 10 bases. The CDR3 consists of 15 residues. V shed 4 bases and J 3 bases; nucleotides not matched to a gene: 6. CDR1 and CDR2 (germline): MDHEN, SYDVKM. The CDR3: CASSSFGLAVYEQYF. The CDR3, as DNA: TGTGCCAGCAGTTCCTTCGGACTAGCGGTCTACGAGCAGTACTTC.

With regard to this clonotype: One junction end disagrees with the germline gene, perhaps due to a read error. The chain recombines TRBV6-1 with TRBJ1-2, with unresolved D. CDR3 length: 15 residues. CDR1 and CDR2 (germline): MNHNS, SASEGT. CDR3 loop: CASSEGSGRNYGYTF. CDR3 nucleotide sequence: TGTGCCAGCAGCGAAGGTTCGGGTCGCAACTATGGCTACACCTTC.

This chain's CDR3 is CASSPSGTGAHEQYF. CDR3 DNA: TGTGCCAGCAGTCCATCCGGGACAGGGGCCCACGAGCAGTACTTC. The chain couples TRBV12-3 or TRBV12-4 to TRBJ2-5, with 10 positions matching TRBD1. The DNA end is a closer match to TRBJ2-7, so the J assignment may be wrong. There are 15 residues in the CDR3.

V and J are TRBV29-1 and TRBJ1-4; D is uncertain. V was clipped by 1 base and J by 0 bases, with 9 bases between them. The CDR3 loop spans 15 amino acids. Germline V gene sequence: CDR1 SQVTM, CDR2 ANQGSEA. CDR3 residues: CSVEGDLATNEKLFF. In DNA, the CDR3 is TGCAGCGTTGAAGGTGATCTTGCAACTAATGAAAAACTGTTTTTT.

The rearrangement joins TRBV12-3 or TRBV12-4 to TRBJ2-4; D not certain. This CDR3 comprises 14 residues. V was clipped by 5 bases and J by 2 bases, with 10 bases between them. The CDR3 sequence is CASSPSASKNIQYF. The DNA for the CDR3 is TGTGCCAGCAGTCCGAGCGCTTCCAAAAACATTCAGTACTTC.

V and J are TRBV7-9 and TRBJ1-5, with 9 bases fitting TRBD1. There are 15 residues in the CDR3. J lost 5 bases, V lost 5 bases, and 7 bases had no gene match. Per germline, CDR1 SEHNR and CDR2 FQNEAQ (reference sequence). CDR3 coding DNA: TGTGCCAGCAGCACAACCCGGGACAGGGATCAGCCCCAGCATTTT. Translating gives CASSTTRDRDQPQHF. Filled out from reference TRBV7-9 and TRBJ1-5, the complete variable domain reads DTGVSQNPRHKITKRGQNVTFRCDPISEHNRLYWYRQTLGQGPEFLTYFQNEAQLEKSRLLSDRFSAERPKGSFSTLEIQRTEQGDSAMYLCASSTTRDRDQPQHFGDGTRLSIL.

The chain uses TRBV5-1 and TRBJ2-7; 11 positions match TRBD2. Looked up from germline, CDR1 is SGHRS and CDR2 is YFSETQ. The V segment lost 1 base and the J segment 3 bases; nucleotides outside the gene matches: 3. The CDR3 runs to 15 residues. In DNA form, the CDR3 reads TGCGCCAGCAGCTTGACTAGCGGGAGCTTCTACGAGCAGTACTTC. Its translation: CASSLTSGSFYEQYF.

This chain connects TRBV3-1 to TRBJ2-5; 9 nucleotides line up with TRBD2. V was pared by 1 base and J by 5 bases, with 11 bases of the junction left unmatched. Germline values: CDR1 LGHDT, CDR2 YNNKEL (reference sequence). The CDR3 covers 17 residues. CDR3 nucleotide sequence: TGTGCCAGCAGCCAAGTAGATAGCGGGAGAAGAAGGGAGACCCAGTACTTC. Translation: CASSQVDSGRRRETQYF.

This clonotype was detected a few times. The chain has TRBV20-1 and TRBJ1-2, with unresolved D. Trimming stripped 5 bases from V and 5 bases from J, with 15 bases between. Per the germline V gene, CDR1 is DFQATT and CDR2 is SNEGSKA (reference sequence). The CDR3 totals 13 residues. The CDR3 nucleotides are TGCAGTGCTCCACCAACGGCCCTGTATGGCTACACCTTC. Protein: CSAPPTALYGYTF.